Here is one T cell receptor beta chain with its context. Roughly 0.5 to 1 ug RNA was reverse transcribed with random hexamers. TCR beta CDR3 was amplified by immunoSEQ covering 54 Vbeta and 13 Jbeta. One entry per CDR3 protein, called by TCRdb with MiXCR from the immunoSEQ multiplex PCR reads. This sample has about 240,000 distinct CDR3 sequences, with 90% to 97% found just once. These data are taken from a study of CD8 T cells in Susac syndrome. This CDR3 has 13 amino acids. The V gene's germline CDR1 is LGHDT and CDR2 YNNKEL (reference sequence). V was clipped by 1 base and J by 3 bases, with 7 bases between them. The sequenced target, TCR beta, came from blood CD8+ and CD4+ T cells. While CD8+ and CD4+ T cells were isolated negatively, TEMRA cells were enriched by FACS.

This chain connects TRBV3-1 to TRBJ2-7, with D hard to call. Sample: CD4+ T cells from PBMCs. The receptor was derived from a human donor with Susac syndrome. The CDR3 sequence: CASSQGPLYEQYF. The CDR3 DNA is TGTGCCAGCAGCCAAGGTCCCCTCTACGAGCAGTACTTC.